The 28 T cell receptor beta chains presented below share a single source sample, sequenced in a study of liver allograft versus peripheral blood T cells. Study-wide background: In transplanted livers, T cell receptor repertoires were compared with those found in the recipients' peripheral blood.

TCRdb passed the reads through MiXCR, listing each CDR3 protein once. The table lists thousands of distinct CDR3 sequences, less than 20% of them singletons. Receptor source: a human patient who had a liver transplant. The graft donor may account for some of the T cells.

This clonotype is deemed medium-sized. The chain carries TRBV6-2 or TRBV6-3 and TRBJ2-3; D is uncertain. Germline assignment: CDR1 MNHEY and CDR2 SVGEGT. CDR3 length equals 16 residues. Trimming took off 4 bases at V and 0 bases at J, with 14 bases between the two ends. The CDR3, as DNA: TGTGCCAGCAGTTCCCTGATGGTGTCTAGCACAGATACGCAGTATTTT. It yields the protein CASSSLMVSSTDTQYF.

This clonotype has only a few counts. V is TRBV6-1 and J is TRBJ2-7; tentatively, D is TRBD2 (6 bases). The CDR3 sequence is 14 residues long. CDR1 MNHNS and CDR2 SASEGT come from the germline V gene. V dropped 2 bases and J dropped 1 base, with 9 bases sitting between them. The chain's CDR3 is CASSEWAGSYEQYF. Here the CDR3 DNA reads TGTGCCAGCAGTGAATGGGCGGGGTCCTACGAGCAGTACTTC.

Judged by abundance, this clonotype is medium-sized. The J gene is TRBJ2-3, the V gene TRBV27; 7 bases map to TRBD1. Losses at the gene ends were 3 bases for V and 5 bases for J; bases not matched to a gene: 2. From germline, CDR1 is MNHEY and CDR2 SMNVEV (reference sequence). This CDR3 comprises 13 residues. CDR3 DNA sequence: TGTGCCAGCAGTTTGTCAGGGGGAGATACGCAGTATTTT. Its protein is CASSLSGGDTQYF.

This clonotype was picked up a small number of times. As DNA, the CDR3 is TGTGCCAGCAGCGTAGGACAGGGTGAGACCCAGTACTTC. Its protein is CASSVGQGETQYF. The V gene is TRBV9, the J gene TRBJ2-5; 7 nucleotides agree with TRBD1. The CDR3 has 13 residues. The germline V gene encodes CDR1 SGDLS and CDR2 YYNGEE. J was trimmed by 5 bases and V by 0 bases; bases with no gene match: 1.

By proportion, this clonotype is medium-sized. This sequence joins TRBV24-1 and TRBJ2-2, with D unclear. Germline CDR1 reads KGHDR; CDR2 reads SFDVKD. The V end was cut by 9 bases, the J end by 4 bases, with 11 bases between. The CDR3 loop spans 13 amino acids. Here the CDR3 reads CATPGSGTGELFF. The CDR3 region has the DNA TGTGCCACCCCCGGGTCGGGCACCGGGGAGCTGTTTTTT.

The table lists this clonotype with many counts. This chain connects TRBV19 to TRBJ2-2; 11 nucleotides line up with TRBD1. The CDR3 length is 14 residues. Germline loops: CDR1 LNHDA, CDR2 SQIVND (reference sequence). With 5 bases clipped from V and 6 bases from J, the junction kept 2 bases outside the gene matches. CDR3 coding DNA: TGTGCCAGTAGTCGGGACAGGGGGGCCGGGGAGCTGTTTTTT. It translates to CASSRDRGAGELFF.

The CDR3 protein is CASTLTGLDTGELFF. Here the CDR3 DNA reads TGTGCCAGCACTCTAACTGGGCTGGACACCGGGGAGCTGTTTTTT. The rearrangement joins TRBV14 to TRBJ2-2; D is undetermined. Germline CDR1 is SGHDN and CDR2 is FVKESK. Trimming shortened V by 7 bases and J by 3 bases, and 15 bases separated the two germline ends. The CDR3 covers 15 residues. The full variable domain, with the rest looked up from reference TRBV14 and TRBJ2-2, is EAGVTQFPSHSVIEKGQTVTLRCDPISGHDNLYWYRRVMGKEIKFLLHFVKESKQDESGMPNNRFLAERTGGTYSTLKVQPAELEDSGVYFCASTLTGLDTGELFFGEGSRLTVL.

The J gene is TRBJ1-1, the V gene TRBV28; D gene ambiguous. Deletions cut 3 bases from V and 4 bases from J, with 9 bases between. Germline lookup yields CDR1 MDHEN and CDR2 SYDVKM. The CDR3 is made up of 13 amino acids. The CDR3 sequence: CASSFPGSTEAFF. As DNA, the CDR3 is TGTGCCAGCAGTTTCCCAGGAAGCACTGAAGCTTTCTTT.

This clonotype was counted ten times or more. Here the CDR3 DNA reads TGTGCCAGCAGCTTAGGAGGAAACGAGCAGTACTTC. Protein: CASSLGGNEQYF. The gene calls are TRBV27 and TRBJ2-7, with D possibly being TRBD2 (5 bases). Trimming took 6 bases from V and 5 from J, leaving 11 bases between them. The germline V gene has CDR1 MNHEY and CDR2 SMNVEV (reference sequence). The CDR3 is 12 amino acids.

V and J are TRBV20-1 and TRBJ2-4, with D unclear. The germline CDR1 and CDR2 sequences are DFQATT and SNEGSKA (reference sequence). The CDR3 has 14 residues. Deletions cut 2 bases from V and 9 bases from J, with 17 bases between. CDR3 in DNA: TGCAGTGCTAGAATCTCCGCCCCGGACGGCATTCAGTACTTC. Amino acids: CSARISAPDGIQYF.

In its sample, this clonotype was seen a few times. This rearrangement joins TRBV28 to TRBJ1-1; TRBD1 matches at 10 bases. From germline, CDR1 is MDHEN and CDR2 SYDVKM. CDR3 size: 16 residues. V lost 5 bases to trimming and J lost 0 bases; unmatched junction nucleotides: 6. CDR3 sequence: CASSLGQGTLNTEAFF. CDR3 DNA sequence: TGTGCCAGCAGTCTGGGACAGGGGACCCTGAACACTGAAGCTTTCTTT.

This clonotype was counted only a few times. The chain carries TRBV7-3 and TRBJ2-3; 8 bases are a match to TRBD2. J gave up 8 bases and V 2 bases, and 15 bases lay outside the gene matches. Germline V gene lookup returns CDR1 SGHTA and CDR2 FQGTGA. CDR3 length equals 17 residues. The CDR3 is CASSLSGAGAPAGTQYF. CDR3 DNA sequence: TGTGCCAGCAGCTTATCCGGAGCGGGGGCCCCCGCCGGTACGCAGTATTTT.

The CDR3 is CASSSEQETQYF. The CDR3 coding sequence is TGTGCCAGCAGTTCTGAACAAGAGACCCAGTACTTC. J is TRBJ2-5 and V is TRBV28, with unresolved D. The V and J ends lost 4 bases and 2 bases respectively, with 5 bases between them. Germline V CDR1 and CDR2: MDHEN, SYDVKM. This CDR3 region has 12 residues.

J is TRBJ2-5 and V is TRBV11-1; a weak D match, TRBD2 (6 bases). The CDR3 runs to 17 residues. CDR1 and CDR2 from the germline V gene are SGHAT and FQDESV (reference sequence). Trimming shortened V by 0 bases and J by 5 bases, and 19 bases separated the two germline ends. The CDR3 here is CASSLALLSLAGETQYF. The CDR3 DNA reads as TGTGCCAGCAGCTTAGCGTTGTTATCACTAGCCGGGGAGACCCAGTACTTC.

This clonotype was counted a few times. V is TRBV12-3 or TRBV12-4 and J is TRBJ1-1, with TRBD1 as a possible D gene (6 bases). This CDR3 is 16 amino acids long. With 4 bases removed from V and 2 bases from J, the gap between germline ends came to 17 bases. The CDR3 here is CASSSPESGTNTEAFF. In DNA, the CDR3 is TGTGCCAGCAGTTCCCCGGAGTCCGGGACAAACACTGAAGCTTTCTTT.

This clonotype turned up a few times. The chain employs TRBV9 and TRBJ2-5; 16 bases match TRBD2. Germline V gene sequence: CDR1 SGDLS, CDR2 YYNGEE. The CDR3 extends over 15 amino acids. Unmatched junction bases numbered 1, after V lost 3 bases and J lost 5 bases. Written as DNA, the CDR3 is TGTGCCAGCAGCGAGGGACTAGCGGGGGGGGAGACCCAGTACTTC. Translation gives CASSEGLAGGETQYF.

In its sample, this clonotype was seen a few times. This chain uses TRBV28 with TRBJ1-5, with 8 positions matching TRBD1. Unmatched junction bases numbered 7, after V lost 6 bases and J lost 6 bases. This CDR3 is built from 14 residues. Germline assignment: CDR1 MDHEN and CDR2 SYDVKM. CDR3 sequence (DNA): TGTGCCAGCAGATGGACAGGGTCGGGTCAGCCCCAGCATTTT. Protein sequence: CASRWTGSGQPQHF.

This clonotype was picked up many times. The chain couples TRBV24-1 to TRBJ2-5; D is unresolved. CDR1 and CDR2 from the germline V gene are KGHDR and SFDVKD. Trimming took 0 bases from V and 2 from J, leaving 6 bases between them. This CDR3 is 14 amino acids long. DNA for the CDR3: TGTGCCACCAGTGATTTGGCCACGCAAGAGACCCAGTACTTC. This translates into CATSDLATQETQYF.

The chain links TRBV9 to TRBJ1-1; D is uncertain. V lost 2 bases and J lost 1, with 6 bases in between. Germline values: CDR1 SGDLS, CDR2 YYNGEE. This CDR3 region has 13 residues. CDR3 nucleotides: TGTGCCAGCAGCGTGGAGGAGAACACTGAAGCTTTCTTT. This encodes CASSVEENTEAFF.

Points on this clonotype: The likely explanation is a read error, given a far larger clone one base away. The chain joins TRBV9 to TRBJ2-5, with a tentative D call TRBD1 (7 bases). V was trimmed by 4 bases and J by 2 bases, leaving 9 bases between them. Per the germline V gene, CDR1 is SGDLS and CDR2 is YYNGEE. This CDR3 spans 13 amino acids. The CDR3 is CASSSGGQETQYF. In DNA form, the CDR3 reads TGTGCCAGCAGCTCAGGGGGGCAAGAGACCCAGTACTTC.

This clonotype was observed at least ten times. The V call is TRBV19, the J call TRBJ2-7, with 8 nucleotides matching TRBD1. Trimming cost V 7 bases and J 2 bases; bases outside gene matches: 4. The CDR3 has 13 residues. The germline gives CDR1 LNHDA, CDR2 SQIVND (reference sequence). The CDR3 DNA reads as TGTGCCAGTACGGGACAGGAAACCTACGAGCAGTACTTC. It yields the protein CASTGQETYEQYF.

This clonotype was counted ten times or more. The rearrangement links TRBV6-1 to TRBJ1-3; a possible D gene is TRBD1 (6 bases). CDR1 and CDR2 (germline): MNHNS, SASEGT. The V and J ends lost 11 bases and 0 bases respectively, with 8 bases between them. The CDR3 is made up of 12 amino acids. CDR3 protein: CAHRDSGNTIYF. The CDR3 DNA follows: TGTGCCCACAGGGACTCTGGAAACACCATATATTTT.

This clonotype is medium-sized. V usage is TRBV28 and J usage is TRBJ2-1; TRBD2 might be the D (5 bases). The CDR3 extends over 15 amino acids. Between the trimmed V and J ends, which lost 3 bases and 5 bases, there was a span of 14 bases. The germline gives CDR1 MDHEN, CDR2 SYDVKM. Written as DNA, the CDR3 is TGTGCCAGCAGTTTCCGGGATACCGCTAACAATGAGCAGTTCTTC. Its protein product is CASSFRDTANNEQFF.

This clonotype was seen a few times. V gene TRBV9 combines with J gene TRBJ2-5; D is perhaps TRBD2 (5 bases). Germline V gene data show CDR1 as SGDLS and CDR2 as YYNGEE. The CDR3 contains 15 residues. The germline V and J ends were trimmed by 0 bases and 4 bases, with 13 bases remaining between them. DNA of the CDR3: TGTGCCAGCAGCGTAGTGGGGTCGGCGGGAGAGACCCAGTACTTC. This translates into CASSVVGSAGETQYF.

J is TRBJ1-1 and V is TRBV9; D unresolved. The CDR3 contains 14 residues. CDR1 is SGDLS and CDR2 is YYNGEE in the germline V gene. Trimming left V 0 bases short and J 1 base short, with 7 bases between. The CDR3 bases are TGTGCCAGCAGCGTAGGAGGAGCGAACACTGAAGCTTTCTTT. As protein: CASSVGGANTEAFF.

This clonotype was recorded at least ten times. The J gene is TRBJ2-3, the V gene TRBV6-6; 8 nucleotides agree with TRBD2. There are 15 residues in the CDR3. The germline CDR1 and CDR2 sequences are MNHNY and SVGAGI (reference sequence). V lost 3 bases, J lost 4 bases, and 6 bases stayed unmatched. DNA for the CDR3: TGTGCCAGCAGTTATCCCCTAGCGGGTGCAGATACGCAGTATTTT. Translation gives CASSYPLAGADTQYF.

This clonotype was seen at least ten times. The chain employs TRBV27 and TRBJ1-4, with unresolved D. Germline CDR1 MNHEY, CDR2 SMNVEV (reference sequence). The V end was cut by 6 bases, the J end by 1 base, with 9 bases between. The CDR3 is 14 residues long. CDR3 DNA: TGTGCCAGCAGCCCAGACGGAACTAATGAAAAACTGTTTTTT. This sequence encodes CASSPDGTNEKLFF.

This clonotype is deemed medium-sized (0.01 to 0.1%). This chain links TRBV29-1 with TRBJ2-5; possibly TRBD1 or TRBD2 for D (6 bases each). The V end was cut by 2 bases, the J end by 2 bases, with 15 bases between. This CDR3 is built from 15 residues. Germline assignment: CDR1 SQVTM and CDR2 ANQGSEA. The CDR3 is CSVENLQGGQETQYF. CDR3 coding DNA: TGCAGCGTTGAAAATCTACAGGGAGGTCAAGAGACCCAGTACTTC. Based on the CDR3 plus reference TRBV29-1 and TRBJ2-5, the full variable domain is SAVISQKPSRDICQRGTSLTIQCQVDSQVTMMFWYRQQPGQSLTLIATANQGSEATYESGFVIDKFPISRPNLTFSTLTVSNMSPEDSSIYLCSVENLQGGQETQYFGPGTRLLVL.